A selection of T cell receptor beta chains follows, all from one sample in a study of blood T cell repertoires in COVID-19. The method was immunoSEQ multiplex PCR; TCRdb's version includes in-frame clones alone and lacks a portion of them. There are about 220,000 clones in the sample; roughly 82% occur only once, and around 2.4% lies in the top ten. Sample: peripheral blood. The origin of the receptors is a man aged 40-50 years who had recovered from COVID-19. Both conserved end residues are part of each CDR3. D genes are given only for firm matches. Expanded clones get a size class; other rows say once, few or many, or leave the size out.

CASSPTRAGEQYF	TGTGCCAGCAGCCCGACTAGGGCGGGTGAGCAGTACTTC	-	TRBJ2-7	-	TRBV6-6
CASSLQRGQGRPNEQFF	TGTGCCAGCAGCTTGCAGAGAGGACAGGGGCGTCCCAATGAGCAGTTCTTC	-	TRBJ2-1	TRBD1	TRBV13
CAWSGELAGGGELFF	TGTGCCTGGAGTGGGGAACTAGCCGGGGGCGGGGAGCTGTTTTTT	-	TRBJ2-2	-	TRBV30
CAAGEIPGGTWEQYF	TGTGCCGCGGGAGAGATACCGGGTGGGACCTGGGAGCAGTACTTC	-	TRBJ2-7	TRBD2	TRBV6-5
CASSDRGLAGETQYF	TGTGCCAGCAGTGACCGGGGACTAGCGGGAGAGACCCAGTACTTC	-	TRBJ2-5	TRBD2	TRBV2
CASSGCTGTYEQYF	TGTGCCAGCAGCGGTTGCACAGGAACCTACGAGCAGTACTTC	-	TRBJ2-7	-	TRBV21-1
CASSQMGQGGENIQYF	TGCGCCAGCAGCCAAATGGGACAGGGAGGCGAAAACATTCAGTACTTC	-	TRBJ2-4	TRBD1	TRBV4-1
CASGRAAPRQPQHF	TGTGCCAGCGGGAGGGCGGCCCCGCGTCAGCCCCAGCATTTT	-	TRBJ1-5	-	TRBV19
CASSPRQILNTEAFF	TGTGCCAGCAGCCCAAGACAGATTTTGAACACTGAAGCTTTCTTT	-	TRBJ1-1	-	TRBV7-9
CASSGTGPYGYTF	TGTGCCAGTAGCGGGACAGGGCCCTATGGCTACACCTTC	-	TRBJ1-2	TRBD1	TRBV19
CASSSAGIYNEQFF	TGTGCCAGCAGCTCGGCGGGGATTTACAATGAGCAGTTCTTC	many	TRBJ2-1	-	TRBV7-2
CASSFDRGGSDTQYF	TGTGCCAGCAGCTTTGACAGGGGTGGATCAGATACGCAGTATTTT	-	TRBJ2-3	TRBD1	TRBV7-2
CASTEWGGLYEQYF	TGTGCCAGCACCGAATGGGGGGGGCTCTACGAGCAGTACTTC	-	TRBJ2-7	-	TRBV2
CASSPTYTAYNSPLHF	TGTGCCAGCAGCCCGACCTATACAGCATATAATTCACCCCTCCACTTT	-	TRBJ1-6	-	TRBV3-1/TRBV3-2
CASSVEYGGGSPLHF	TGTGCCAGCAGCGTAGAGTATGGGGGCGGTTCACCCCTCCACTTT	-	TRBJ1-6	-	TRBV9
CASSLVLWARYTF	TGTGCCAGCAGTTTGGTATTGTGGGCGCGCTACACCTTC	few	TRBJ1-2	-	TRBV12-3/TRBV12-4
CASSLAEGRDEQYF	TGTGCCAGCAGCTTGGCCGAAGGGCGGGACGAGCAGTACTTC	-	TRBJ2-7	-	TRBV5-4
CASSEEHREITDTQYF	TGTGCCAGCAGTGAAGAGCACAGAGAAATTACAGATACGCAGTATTTT	-	TRBJ2-3	-	TRBV2
CASSPLSSQGSGELFF	TGTGCCAGCTCACCACTTTCTTCTCAGGGTTCCGGGGAGCTGTTTTTT	-	TRBJ2-2	-	TRBV18
CASSLILRSLYGYTF	TGTGCCAGCAGCTTAATCCTCCGGTCTCTTTATGGCTACACCTTC	once	TRBJ1-2	-	TRBV11-2
CASSLRDRGSPLHF	TGTGCCAGCAGCCTCCGGGACAGAGGTTCACCCCTCCACTTT	-	TRBJ1-6	TRBD1	TRBV13
CASSQVFGTYNEQFF	TGCGCCAGCAGCCAAGTCTTCGGGACCTACAATGAGCAGTTCTTC	-	TRBJ2-1	-	TRBV4-3
CASSLAAGRTDTQYF	TGCGCCAGCAGCTTGGCTGCGGGTCGCACAGATACGCAGTATTTT	-	TRBJ2-3	-	TRBV5-1
CASSLISGQETQYF	TGTGCCAGCAGCTTAATTAGCGGGCAAGAGACCCAGTACTTC	-	TRBJ2-5	TRBD2	TRBV5-4
CASSLGIAGVLGETQYF	TGTGCCAGTAGTCTTGGGATAGCGGGAGTTTTGGGTGAGACCCAGTACTTC	-	TRBJ2-5	TRBD2	TRBV19
CATSIQLERDSYNEQFF	TGTGCCACCAGCATCCAATTGGAGCGAGACTCCTACAATGAGCAGTTCTTC	few	TRBJ2-1	-	TRBV15
CAISDPAISYEQYF	TGTGCCATCAGTGACCCAGCGATCTCCTACGAGCAGTACTTC	-	TRBJ2-7	-	TRBV10-3
CASSIVVEDRGPRRGLNTEAFF	TGTGCCAGTAGTATAGTGGTTGAGGACAGGGGCCCGAGGAGAGGGCTGAACACTGAAGCTTTCTTT	-	TRBJ1-1	TRBD1	TRBV19
CASSPGRALAGGWETQYF	TGTGCCAGTAGTCCTGGAAGGGCCCTAGCGGGAGGATGGGAGACCCAGTACTTC	-	TRBJ2-5	TRBD2	TRBV19
CASKTGTRHTQYF	TGTGCCAGCAAGACCGGGACTAGACATACGCAGTATTTT	once	TRBJ2-3	TRBD2	TRBV6-5
CASSQASLVDSPLHF	TGCGCCAGCAGCCAGGCCTCCTTGGTGGATTCACCCCTCCACTTT	-	TRBJ1-6	-	TRBV4-1